The TCR beta chain under discussion was sequenced for a study of cytomegalovirus exposure and HLA in healthy donors. Study-wide results and limits: A cluster of highly shared sequence variants was likely a sequencing artifact. Researchers had no immune exposure information except CMV serostatus available. An analysis was carried out at a later point. It showed that HLA-associated TCR beta chains were more clonally expanded than equally common non-associated chains. Accurate HLA-A and HLA-B prediction from TCR beta sequences was reported for most subjects.

Trimming pared 0 bases from V and 5 bases from J, leaving 6 bases between. The CDR3 length is 13 residues. The germline V gene has CDR1 SGHRS and CDR2 YFSETQ. PCR was performed using 60 Vbeta and 13 Jbeta primers. Profiling relied on immunoSEQ multiplex PCR, and the TCRdb table lists in-frame clones only, not all of them. The sample shows around 130,000 clones, roughly 8.3% of them seen only once. Comments on this clone: Antigen specificity is unknown.

This receptor was identified in a man aged 40-55 years in good health and CMV-seronegative. The gene calls are TRBV5-1 and TRBJ2-1; possible D gene TRBD2, 5 bases. The sequenced material came from PBMCs. The CDR3 coding sequence is TGCGCCAGCAGCTTGGCGGGAAACAATGAGCAGTTCTTC. This sequence encodes CASSLAGNNEQFF.